This T cell receptor (beta chain) derives from a study of Ad26.COV2.S vaccination and SARS-CoV-2 variants. TCRdb keeps only in-frame clones here, not all; method: immunoSEQ multiplex PCR. The table has 350,000 to 500,000 clones, 90% seen once. Documented treatment: around 19 received Ad26.COV2.S at low or high dose, single or two shots; 5 received placebo; per-sample allocation not given. Repertoires come from day 63 after the first vaccine or placebo injection. The material was peripheral blood, obtained in a trial of Ad26.COV2.S vaccine versus placebo. The origin of this receptor is a person aged 18-60 years who received the Ad26.COV2.S COVID-19 vaccine or a placebo.

DNA of the CDR3: TGTGCCAGCAGTTTTAAGGGATTTTCAGAAACTGAAGCTTTCTTT. This gives the protein CASSFKGFSETEAFF. The chain has TRBV27 and TRBJ1-1; D gene uncertain. This CDR3 has 15 residues. CDR1 and CDR2 (germline): MNHEY, SMNVEV (reference sequence). V was cut by 3 bases and J by 5 bases, with 16 bases left in between.